The rows below give T cell receptor beta chains drawn from one sample of a study of T cell responses to AZD1222 COVID-19 vaccine. Clones were read by immunoSEQ multiplex PCR, and TCRdb kept only the in-frame ones, dropping some. This sample has approximately 110,000 clones, with 90% to 95% found just once. The sample in question was peripheral blood, obtained on day 0 of AZD1222 vaccination. The receptor set was obtained from an adult in good health. Each CDR3 is given with its conserved first and last residue. D genes are given only for firm matches. The size field is filled for only some rows; it gives once, few, many or a size class.

>-|TRBD1|TRBV7-2|TRBJ1-4
CASSGQGAGEKLFF
TGTGCCAGCAGCGGACAGGGGGCAGGGGAAAAACTGTTTTTT
>-|-|TRBV2|TRBJ1-3
CASRPGTYSGNTIYF
TGTGCCAGCAGACCCGGGACTTACTCTGGAAACACCATATATTTT
>once|-|TRBV5-8|TRBJ1-3
CASSTNGPIGNTIYF
TGTGCCAGCAGCACCAACGGACCGATAGGAAACACCATATATTTT
>-|TRBD2|TRBV7-8|TRBJ2-2
CASSLLNSAGGNTGELFF
TGTGCCAGCAGCTTATTAAATAGTGCGGGGGGGAACACCGGGGAGCTGTTTTTT
>-|-|TRBV6-2/TRBV6-3|TRBJ1-5
CASSRGGRDNQPQHF
TGTGCCAGCAGCCGGGGGGGGAGAGACAATCAGCCCCAGCATTTT
>-|-|TRBV2|TRBJ1-2
CASSETSYQYGYTF
TGTGCCAGCAGTGAGACATCTTATCAATATGGCTACACCTTC
>-|TRBD1|TRBV29-1|TRBJ1-2
CSVDKEGGDREDYGYTF
TGCAGCGTTGATAAAGAGGGTGGGGACAGGGAGGACTATGGCTACACCTTC
>-|-|TRBV7-9|TRBJ2-7
CASSFAGTAGSSSYEQYF
TGTGCCAGCAGTTTTGCCGGGACTGCAGGCTCCTCTTCCTACGAGCAGTACTTC
>-|TRBD1|TRBV5-8|TRBJ1-6
CASSANPNRGGNSPLHF
TGTGCCAGCAGCGCAAACCCCAACAGGGGAGGTAATTCACCCCTCCACTTT
>-|-|TRBV28|TRBJ2-7
CASSFAYEQYF
TGTGCCAGCAGTTTTGCCTACGAGCAGTACTTC
>-|TRBD2|TRBV7-2|TRBJ2-1
CASTRGRTNYNEQFF
TGTGCCAGCACGCGGGGGAGGACCAACTACAATGAGCAGTTCTTC
>-|-|TRBV12-3/TRBV12-4|TRBJ1-5
CASSFRRDQPQHF
TGTGCCAGCAGTTTTCGCAGGGACCAGCCCCAGCATTTT
>-|-|TRBV15|TRBJ1-2
CATSSAGYGYTF
TGTGCCACCAGCAGTGCAGGGTATGGCTACACCTTC
>-|TRBD1|TRBV19|TRBJ1-5
CASSGTGIQPQHF
TGTGCCAGTAGTGGGACAGGGATTCAGCCCCAGCATTTT
>-|-|TRBV6-5|TRBJ1-1
CASTTGRNKAFF
TGTGCCAGCACCACGGGGCGAAATAAGGCTTTCTTT
>-|TRBD2|TRBV7-3|TRBJ2-7
CASSLMSGGFYEQYF
TGTGCCAGCAGCTTAATGAGCGGGGGCTTCTACGAGCAGTACTTC
>-|-|TRBV12-3/TRBV12-4|TRBJ1-2
CASSNGGLYGYTF
TGTGCCAGCAGCAATGGGGGGCTTTATGGCTACACCTTC
>-|TRBD1|TRBV5-4|TRBJ1-5
CASSPRGDLANQPQHF
TGTGCCAGCAGCCCCAGGGGGGACCTCGCCAATCAGCCCCAGCATTTT
>-|-|TRBV6-5|TRBJ2-3
CASSPGLLSQYF
TGTGCCAGCAGCCCCGGACTACTTTCGCAGTATTTT
>-|-|TRBV10-1|TRBJ2-7
CASSGRPSYEQYF
TGCGCCAGCAGCGGCAGACCCTCCTACGAGCAGTACTTC
>-|TRBD1|TRBV10-3|TRBJ2-7
CAIKGAGVAAIHEQYF
TGTGCCATCAAGGGGGCAGGGGTTGCGGCCATCCACGAGCAGTACTTC
>-|-|TRBV4-3|TRBJ1-2
CASSHLGLRGSGYTF
TGCGCCAGCAGCCATCTTGGTTTAAGGGGATCTGGCTACACCTTC
>-|-|TRBV7-9|TRBJ1-2
CASSYPLHSAFYGYTF
TGTGCCAGCAGCTACCCCCTGCACTCCGCTTTCTATGGCTACACCTTC
>-|-|TRBV27|TRBJ1-2
CASSLSSGVRGYTF
TGTGCCAGCAGTTTATCCTCAGGGGTCAGAGGCTACACCTTC
>-|-|TRBV13|TRBJ1-3
CASSFQGRNTIYF
TGTGCCAGCAGCTTCCAGGGGAGAAACACCATATATTTT
>once|TRBD2|TRBV7-9|TRBJ2-3
CASSLSAGGYDTQYF
TGTGCCAGCAGCTTATCAGCGGGGGGGTACGATACGCAGTATTTT
>-|TRBD1|TRBV6-5|TRBJ1-1
CASSLTGGTEAFF
TGTGCCAGCAGCTTGACAGGGGGCACTGAAGCTTTCTTT
>-|-|TRBV10-1|TRBJ1-1
CASSAYRTGNTEAFF
TGCGCCAGCAGTGCATATAGGACGGGAAACACTGAAGCTTTCTTT
>-|-|TRBV28|TRBJ2-3
CASTIPSLTDTQYF
TGTGCCAGCACTATACCAAGTCTCACAGATACGCAGTATTTT
>-|-|TRBV3-1/TRBV3-2|TRBJ1-2
CASSRREDYGYTF
TGTGCCAGCAGCCGGAGGGAGGACTATGGCTACACCTTC
>-|-|TRBV6-2/TRBV6-3|TRBJ2-7
CASSYGAGFSYEQYF
TGTGCCAGCAGTTACGGGGCGGGATTCTCCTACGAGCAGTACTTC
>-|-|TRBV7-9|TRBJ1-2
CASSLAPTRDIGGGYTF
TGTGCCAGCAGCTTAGCTCCGACAAGGGACATCGGCGGGGGCTACACCTTC
>-|-|TRBV11-2|TRBJ1-1
CASSFVGRLGTEAFF
TGTGCCAGCAGCTTTGTCGGGAGACTGGGCACTGAAGCTTTCTTT
>-|-|TRBV5-8|TRBJ1-5
CASSLGLGPQHF
TGTGCCAGCAGCCTGGGGTTAGGGCCCCAGCATTTT
>-|-|TRBV9|TRBJ2-5
CASSFGVGAQYF
TGTGCCAGCAGCTTCGGGGTGGGGGCCCAGTACTTC
>-|-|TRBV11-2|TRBJ1-1
CASSLRNPYTEAFF
TGTGCCAGCAGCTTACGGAACCCCTACACTGAAGCTTTCTTT
>once|TRBD2|TRBV11-2|TRBJ2-7
CASSLNTGSSGSVQYF
TGTGCCAGCAGCCTCAATACAGGGTCTAGCGGGAGTGTGCAGTACTTC
>-|-|TRBV2|TRBJ2-3
CASSVRQTDTQYF
TGTGCCAGCAGTGTCCGACAGACAGATACGCAGTATTTT
>-|TRBD1|TRBV6-5|TRBJ1-4
CASSTGQLNEKLFF
TGTGCCAGCAGCACGGGACAGCTTAATGAAAAACTGTTTTTT
>-|TRBD1|TRBV7-2|TRBJ1-6
CASSFRDRGYNSPLHF
TGTGCCAGCAGCTTCCGGGACAGGGGCTATAATTCACCCCTCCACTTT
>-|-|TRBV7-9|TRBJ2-6
CASSLGAPGANVLTF
TGTGCCAGCAGCTTAGGCGCGCCTGGGGCCAACGTCCTGACTTTC
>-|-|TRBV5-1|TRBJ1-2
CASSSTDNYGYTF
TGCGCCAGCAGCTCAACAGATAACTATGGCTACACCTTC
>-|-|TRBV3-1/TRBV3-2|TRBJ1-6
CASSPRVYNSPLHF
TGTGCCAGCAGTCCCAGGGTCTATAATTCACCCCTCCACTTT
>-|-|TRBV5-8|TRBJ2-7
CASSFGPGYEQYF
TGTGCCAGCAGCTTCGGACCGGGCTACGAGCAGTACTTC
>-|-|TRBV14|TRBJ1-1
CASSQDSKAFF
TGTGCCAGCAGCCAAGACAGTAAAGCTTTCTTT
>-|-|TRBV5-5|TRBJ1-1
CASSFGQGGTEAFF
TGTGCCAGCAGCTTTGGCCAGGGAGGGACTGAAGCTTTCTTT
>-|-|TRBV11-2|TRBJ1-2
CASSLDPRGTSGTYGYTF
TGTGCCAGCAGCTTAGATCCACGGGGGACATCAGGGACCTATGGCTACACCTTC